This T cell receptor beta chain was obtained from a study of control samples from healthy donors and cancer patients. Sequenced by immunoSEQ multiplex PCR; TCRdb stores in-frame clones only, minus some. This sample has under 200,000 clones; roughly 94% occur once, and the top ten carry about 15%. This CDR3 is built from 18 residues. The V gene lost 5 bases and the J gene lost 3 bases, with 25 bases spanning the gap. Germline CDR1 MNHEY, CDR2 SVGEGT. The J gene is TRBJ1-2, the V gene TRBV6-2 or TRBV6-3; D is unresolved. Source material: PBMCs. This sequence was found in a man aged 55 to 70 with colorectal cancer. The CDR3 DNA sequence: TGTGCCAGCAGTAAGCACAGACAACCCAACTATGGCGACTATGGCTACACCTTC. This translates into CASSKHRQPNYGDYGYTF.